This TCR beta chain was observed in a study of PD-L1 blockade in urothelial cancer. Study in general: Per blood sample, T cells had a median of roughly 150,000.

Germline loops: CDR1 SGHTA, CDR2 FQGNSA. Trimming took off 4 bases at V and 6 bases at J, with 13 bases between the two ends. There are 14 residues in the CDR3. Sample contribution per patient ranged from 1 to 8, covering pretreatment and on-treatment. With regard to this clone: Its antigen is unknown.

Points from the study as a whole: Better survival was forecast by a pretreatment blood TCR clonality below the median. Those with durable benefit had larger increases in tumor-associated blood clones at 3 weeks.

Here immunoSEQ multiplex PCR was the method, and the copy in TCRdb shows in-frame clones only, minus some. The data show more than 80,000 clones, 82% seen once. The origin of this receptor is a man between 65 and 85 years old with urothelial cancer. The starting material was PBMCs, obtained around atezolizumab (anti-PD-L1) treatment. The J gene is TRBJ1-5, the V gene TRBV7-2; D may be TRBD1 (6 bases). DNA for the CDR3: TGTGCCAGCAGCTCTAAGGGGGGGGCTCAGCCCCAGCATTTT. This codes for CASSSKGGAQPQHF. The whole variable domain, remainder taken from reference TRBV7-2 and TRBJ1-5, is GAGVSQSPSNKVTEKGKDVELRCDPISGHTALYWYRQSLGQGLEFLIYFQGNSAPDKSGLPSDRFSAERTGGSVSTLTIQRTQQEDSAVYLCASSSKGGAQPQHFGDGTRLSIL.